This T cell receptor (beta chain) was recorded in a study of T cells in localized non-small cell lung cancer. Regarding the study as a whole: Greater blood T cell density accompanied longer overall survival. Appearing in adjacent lung were a median roughly 57 of the top 100 tumor clones. The study found T cell clonality highest in uninvolved adjacent lung, above tumor. Heterogeneity stays possible, as sequencing covered only one tumor region.

This clone was picked up one time. Antigen unknown. Libraries were prepared by immunoSEQ multiplex PCR; TCRdb keeps only in-frame clonotypes and omits some of them. The sample lists under 15,000 clones; about 85% were seen once. V lost 7 bases to trimming and J lost 8 bases, with 20 bases between them. CDR1 LNHDA and CDR2 SQIVND come from the germline V gene (reference sequence). The CDR3 has 15 amino acids. The clonotype originates from a male donor older than 55 with stage I lung adenocarcinoma. The chain couples TRBV19 to TRBJ1-4; D is uncertain. Sequencing was performed on peripheral blood, taken before any cancer treatment. DNA of the CDR3: TGTGCCAGTACCGATCGGCCCGCTATTAACGAAAAACTGTTTTTT. It codes for CASTDRPAINEKLFF.